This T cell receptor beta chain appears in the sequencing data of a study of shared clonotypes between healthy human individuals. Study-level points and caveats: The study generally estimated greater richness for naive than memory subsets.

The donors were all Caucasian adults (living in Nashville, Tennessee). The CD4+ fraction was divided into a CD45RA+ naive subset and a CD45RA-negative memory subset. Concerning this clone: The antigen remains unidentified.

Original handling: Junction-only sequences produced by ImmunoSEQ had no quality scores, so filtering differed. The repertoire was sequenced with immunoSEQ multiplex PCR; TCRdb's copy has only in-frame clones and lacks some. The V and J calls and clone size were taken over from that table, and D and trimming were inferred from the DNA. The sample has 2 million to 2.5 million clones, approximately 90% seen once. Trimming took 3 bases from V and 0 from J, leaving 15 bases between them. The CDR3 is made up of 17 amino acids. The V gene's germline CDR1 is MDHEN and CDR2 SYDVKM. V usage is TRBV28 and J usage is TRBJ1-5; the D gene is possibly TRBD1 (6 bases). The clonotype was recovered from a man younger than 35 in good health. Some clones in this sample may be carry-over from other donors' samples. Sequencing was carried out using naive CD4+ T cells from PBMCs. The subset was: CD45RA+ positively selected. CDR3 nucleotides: TGTGCCAGCAGTTTTCAGGGGATAACTTATAGCAATCAGCCCCAGCATTTT. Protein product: CASSFQGITYSNQPQHF. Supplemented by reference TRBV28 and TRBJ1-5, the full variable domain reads DVKVTQSSRYLVKRTGEKVFLECVQDMDHENMFWYRQDPGLGLRLIYFSYDVKMKEKGDIPEGYSVSREKKERFSLILESASTNQTSMYLCASSFQGITYSNQPQHFGDGTRLSIL.